The entry that follows covers one T cell receptor (beta chain) sequence. The antigen remains undetermined. The sample comes from a study of monozygotic twins with inflammatory bowel disease. The CDR3 runs to 14 residues. Germline V gene sequence: CDR1 SNHLY, CDR2 FYNNEI. Study conclusions and caveats: IBD patients shared fewer clonotypes with others than healthy twins, especially with disease activity. Some repertoire variability may stem from patients' differing immunosuppressive treatments.

TCRdb reprocessed the 5' RACE reads, keeping one entry per CDR3 protein, no DNA. The table lists 170,000 or so distinct CDR3 sequences. The gene calls are TRBV2 and TRBJ2-1; absent DNA, TCRdb's TRBD2 call cannot be checked. This clonotype originated in a human donor with ulcerative colitis or Crohn's disease, or a healthy co-twin of an affected twin (not recorded which). Sequenced material: blood. CDR3 residues: CASSRLAGANEQFF.